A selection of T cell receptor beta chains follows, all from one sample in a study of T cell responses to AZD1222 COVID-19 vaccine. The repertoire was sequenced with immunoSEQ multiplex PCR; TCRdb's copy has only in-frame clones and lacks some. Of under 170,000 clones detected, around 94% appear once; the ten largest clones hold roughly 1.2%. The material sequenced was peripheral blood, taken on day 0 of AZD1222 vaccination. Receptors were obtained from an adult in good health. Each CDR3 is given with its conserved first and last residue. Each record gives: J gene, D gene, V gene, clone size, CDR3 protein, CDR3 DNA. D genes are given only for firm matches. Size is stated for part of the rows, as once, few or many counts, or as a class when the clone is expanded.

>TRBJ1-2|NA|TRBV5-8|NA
CASSLADRNYGYTF
TGTGCCAGCAGCTTGGCGGACAGAAACTATGGCTACACCTTC
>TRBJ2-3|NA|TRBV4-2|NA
CASSQEGRGGTDTQYF
TGTGCCAGCAGCCAAGAAGGCAGAGGTGGCACAGATACGCAGTATTTT
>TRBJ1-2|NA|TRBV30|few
CAWSVGGANGYTF
TGTGCCTGGAGTGTAGGAGGGGCGAATGGCTACACCTTC
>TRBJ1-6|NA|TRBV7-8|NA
CASSLPREGYNSPLHF
TGTGCCAGCAGCTTGCCTAGGGAGGGGTATAATTCACCCCTCCACTTT
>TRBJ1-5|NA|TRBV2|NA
CASNPNSNQPQHF
TGTGCCAGCAATCCAAATAGCAATCAGCCCCAGCATTTT
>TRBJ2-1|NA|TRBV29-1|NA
CSVDRRELLSSYNEQFF
TGCAGCGTTGACAGGCGCGAACTGCTGAGCTCCTACAATGAGCAGTTCTTC
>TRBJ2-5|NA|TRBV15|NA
CATREDWSQETQYF
TGTGCCACCAGGGAGGATTGGTCTCAAGAGACCCAGTACTTC
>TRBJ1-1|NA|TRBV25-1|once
CASSDVGSGAFF
TGTGCCAGCAGTGATGTCGGGTCTGGGGCTTTCTTT
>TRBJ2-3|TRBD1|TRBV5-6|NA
CASSTPVGRDRDTDTQYF
TGTGCCAGCAGCACACCCGTCGGCCGGGACAGGGACACAGATACGCAGTATTTT
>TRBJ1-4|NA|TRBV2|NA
CASYEDTTNEKLFF
TGTGCCAGCTACGAAGATACAACTAATGAAAAACTGTTTTTT
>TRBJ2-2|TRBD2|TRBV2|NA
CASSDSRLAGGRTGELFF
TGTGCCAGCAGTGATTCCCGACTAGCGGGAGGTCGAACCGGGGAGCTGTTTTTT
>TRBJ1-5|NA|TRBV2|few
CASSEYTISASQHF
TGTGCCAGCAGTGAATATACAATATCAGCGTCCCAGCATTTT
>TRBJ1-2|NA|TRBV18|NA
CASSLRDAGYGYTF
TGTGCCAGCTCACTCCGGGACGCCGGATATGGCTACACCTTC
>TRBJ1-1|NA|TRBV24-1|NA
CATSDPMNTEAFF
TGTGCCACCAGTGATCCAATGAACACTGAAGCTTTCTTT
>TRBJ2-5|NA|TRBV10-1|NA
CASSGFGRGRETQYF
TGCGCCAGCAGTGGGTTTGGCAGGGGTAGGGAGACCCAGTACTTC
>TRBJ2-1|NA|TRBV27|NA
CASSRTPNEQFF
TGTGCCAGCAGCCGGACACCCAATGAGCAGTTCTTC
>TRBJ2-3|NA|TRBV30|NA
CAWSSPPIDYTDTQYF
TGTGCCTGGAGTTCCCCCCCAATCGACTACACAGATACGCAGTATTTT
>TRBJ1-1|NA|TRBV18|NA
CASSPLLGMNTEAFF
TGTGCCAGCTCACCACTTCTGGGGATGAACACTGAAGCTTTCTTT
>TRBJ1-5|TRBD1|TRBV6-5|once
CASSYTGDSNQPQHF
TGTGCCAGCAGTTATACAGGGGATAGCAATCAGCCCCAGCATTTT
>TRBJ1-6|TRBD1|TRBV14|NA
CASSPLRGQGASPLHF
TGTGCCAGCAGCCCCTTACGGGGACAGGGGGCCTCACCCCTCCACTTT
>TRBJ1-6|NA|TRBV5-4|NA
CASSLARSYNSPLHF
TGTGCCAGCAGCCTTGCGCGCTCCTATAATTCACCCCTCCACTTT
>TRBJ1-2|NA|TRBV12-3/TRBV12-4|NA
CASSLGRGGGYTF
TGTGCCAGCAGTTTGGGGAGGGGTGGTGGCTACACCTTC
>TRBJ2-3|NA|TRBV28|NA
CASSSEGGTDTQYF
TGTGCCAGCAGTTCCGAAGGGGGGACAGATACGCAGTATTTT
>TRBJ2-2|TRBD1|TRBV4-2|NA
CASSQGTGNTGELFF
TGTGCCAGCAGCCAAGGGACAGGGAACACCGGGGAGCTGTTTTTT
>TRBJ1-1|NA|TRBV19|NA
CASRQRPRSMNTEAFF
TGTGCCAGTAGGCAGAGACCCCGGAGCATGAACACTGAAGCTTTCTTT
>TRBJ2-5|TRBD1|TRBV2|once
CASSGDRVVQETQYF
TGTGCCAGCAGTGGCGACAGGGTGGTTCAAGAGACCCAGTACTTC
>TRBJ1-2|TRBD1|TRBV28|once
CASSSPAGTGYGYTF
TGTGCCAGCAGTTCCCCTGCGGGGACAGGTTATGGCTACACCTTC
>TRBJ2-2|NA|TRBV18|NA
CASSPRETGTGELFF
TGTGCCAGCTCACCAAGGGAGACAGGAACCGGGGAGCTGTTTTTT
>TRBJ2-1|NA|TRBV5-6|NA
CASSLLSSIDEQFF
TGTGCCAGCAGCTTGCTCTCTAGCATCGATGAGCAGTTCTTC
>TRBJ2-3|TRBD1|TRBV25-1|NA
CASSDSPGGELTDTQYF
TGTGCCAGCAGTGATAGCCCAGGGGGCGAATTGACAGATACGCAGTATTTT
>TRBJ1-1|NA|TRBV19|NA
CASSIIRGTEAFF
TGTGCCAGTAGTATTATAAGGGGTACTGAAGCTTTCTTT
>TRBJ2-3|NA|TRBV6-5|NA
CASSYSGNTDTQYF
TGTGCCAGCAGTTACTCGGGTAACACAGATACGCAGTATTTT
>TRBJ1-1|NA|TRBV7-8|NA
CASSRAMGTVNTEAFF
TGTGCCAGCAGCCGGGCCATGGGGACGGTGAACACTGAAGCTTTCTTT
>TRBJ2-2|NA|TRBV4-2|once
CASSPSDSDNTGELFF
TGTGCCAGCAGCCCAAGCGATAGCGACAACACCGGGGAGCTGTTTTTT
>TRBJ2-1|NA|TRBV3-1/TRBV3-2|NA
CASRGEDEQFF
TGTGCCAGCAGGGGGGAGGATGAGCAGTTCTTC
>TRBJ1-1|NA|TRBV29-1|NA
CSVEDARGGTEAFF
TGCAGCGTTGAAGACGCCAGGGGAGGGACTGAAGCTTTCTTT
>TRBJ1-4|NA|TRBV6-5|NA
CASSLFVETNEKLFF
TGTGCCAGCAGCCTTTTCGTAGAAACTAATGAAAAACTGTTTTTT
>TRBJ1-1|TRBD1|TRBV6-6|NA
CASSFQGGTEAFF
TGTGCCAGCAGTTTTCAGGGGGGCACTGAAGCTTTCTTT
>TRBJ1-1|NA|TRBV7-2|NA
CASSPQRDKNTEAFF
TGTGCCAGCAGCCCCCAAAGGGACAAGAACACTGAAGCTTTCTTT
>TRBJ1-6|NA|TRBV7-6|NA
CASSVLGGGTQSSYNSPLHF
TGTGCCAGCAGCGTACTAGGGGGGGGGACCCAAAGCTCCTATAATTCACCCCTCCACTTT
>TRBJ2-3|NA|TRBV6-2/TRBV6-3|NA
CASSYSGGATDTQYF
TGTGCCAGCAGTTATTCGGGTGGGGCAACAGATACGCAGTATTTT
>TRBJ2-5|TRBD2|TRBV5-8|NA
CASSLLRGGLRETQYF
TGTGCCAGCAGCTTGCTGCGGGGGGGTTTGAGGGAGACCCAGTACTTC
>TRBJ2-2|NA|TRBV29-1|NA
CSVERNGELFF
TGCAGCGTTGAAAGGAACGGGGAGCTGTTTTTT
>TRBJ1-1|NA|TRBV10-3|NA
CAITGRENTEAFF
TGTGCCATCACGGGCAGGGAGAACACTGAAGCTTTCTTT
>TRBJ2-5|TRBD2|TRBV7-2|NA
CASSFVSGTETQYF
TGTGCCAGCAGCTTTGTGAGCGGGACTGAGACCCAGTACTTC
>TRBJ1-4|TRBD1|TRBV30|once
CAWSQGAAEKLFF
TGTGCCTGGAGCCAGGGGGCGGCTGAAAAACTGTTTTTT
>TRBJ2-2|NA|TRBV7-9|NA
CASDPKEGGVSPGELFF
TGTGCCAGCGACCCAAAAGAAGGGGGAGTAAGTCCCGGGGAGCTGTTTTTT
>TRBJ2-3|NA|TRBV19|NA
CASSIFGGADTQYF
TGTGCCAGTAGTATTTTCGGGGGAGCGGATACGCAGTATTTT
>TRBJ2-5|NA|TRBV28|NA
CASRKVMETQYF
TGTGCCAGCAGAAAGGTCATGGAGACCCAGTACTTC